These 11 T cell receptor beta chains originate from one sample sequenced in a study of cytomegalovirus exposure and HLA in healthy donors. Some clones are missing from TCRdb's copy, which holds only in-frame ones; the method was immunoSEQ multiplex PCR. The sample contains about 150,000 clones, roughly four fifths of which appear only once. The sample consisted of PBMCs. The receptors were gathered from a man younger than 40 in good health and CMV-seropositive.

The chain links TRBV6-5 to TRBJ1-4; possible D gene TRBD1, 5 bases. V gave up 0 bases and J gave up 5 bases, with 10 bases separating them. Germline lookup yields CDR1 MNHEY and CDR2 SVGAGI. This CDR3 has 15 residues. CDR3 coding DNA: TGTGCCAGCAGTTACTCGGTAGCAGGGAATGAAAAACTGTTTTTT. Translated: CASSYSVAGNEKLFF.

This clone was detected once. This chain connects TRBV7-6 to TRBJ2-7, with 16 nucleotides matching TRBD2. The J segment lost 4 bases and the V segment lost 3 bases, leaving 3 bases of the junction unmatched. This CDR3 has 16 amino acids. Germline loops: CDR1 SGHVS, CDR2 FNYEAQ. CDR3 amino acids: CASSLGTSGGAYEQYF. The DNA for the CDR3 is TGTGCCAGCAGCTTGGGGACTAGCGGGGGGGCATACGAGCAGTACTTC.

The chain carries TRBV29-1 and TRBJ1-2; 7 bases map to TRBD1. Per the germline V gene, CDR1 is SQVTM and CDR2 is ANQGSEA. V lost 0 bases and J lost 4; bases outside the gene matches: 8. The CDR3 sequence is 15 residues long. In nucleotides, the CDR3 is TGCAGCGTTGAAGATCGCCAGGGGGATATCTATGGCTACACCTTC. It translates to CSVEDRQGDIYGYTF. Drawing the rest from reference TRBV29-1 and TRBJ1-2, the complete variable domain is SAVISQKPSRDICQRGTSLTIQCQVDSQVTMMFWYRQQPGQSLTLIATANQGSEATYESGFVIDKFPISRPNLTFSTLTVSNMSPEDSSIYLCSVEDRQGDIYGYTFGSGTRLTVV.

The V call is TRBV6-5, the J call TRBJ2-7; tentatively, D is TRBD1 (5 bases). Between the trimmed V and J ends, which lost 6 bases and 2 bases, there was a span of 14 bases. The CDR3 covers 14 residues. Looked up from germline, CDR1 is MNHEY and CDR2 is SVGAGI. In DNA form, the CDR3 reads TGTGCCAGCAGGAAACAGGCAGGGCCCTACGAGCAGTACTTC. As protein: CASRKQAGPYEQYF.

The chain joins TRBV27 to TRBJ2-7, with 11 bases lining up with TRBD2. V gave up 1 base and J gave up 2 bases; unmatched junction bases: 7. CDR1 is MNHEY and CDR2 is SMNVEV in the germline V gene (reference sequence). The CDR3 is 17 amino acids. CDR3 loop: CASSLWRLAGGPYEQYF. DNA of the CDR3: TGTGCCAGCAGTTTATGGCGGCTAGCGGGGGGCCCCTACGAGCAGTACTTC.

The V and J genes are TRBV5-6 and TRBJ2-5; TRBD2 matches at 11 bases. This CDR3 spans 17 amino acids. Trimming took 1 base from V and 4 from J; bases not matched to a gene: 9. In germline, CDR1 is SGHDT, CDR2 YYEEEE. In DNA, the CDR3 is TGTGCCAGCAGCTTGCCAGGGGGAACTAGCGGGGGAGAGACCCAGTACTTC. Amino acids: CASSLPGGTSGGETQYF.

This clone was detected only a few times. V gene TRBV19 combines with J gene TRBJ2-1, with unresolved D. The V gene lost 3 bases and the J gene lost 3 bases, with 3 bases spanning the gap. The CDR3 covers 12 residues. The germline V gene has CDR1 LNHDA and CDR2 SQIVND (reference sequence). The CDR3 bases are TGTGCCAGTAGTATGCGCTACAATGAGCAGTTCTTC. This gives the protein CASSMRYNEQFF.

The chain employs TRBV9 and TRBJ1-1, with no clear D. Germline loops: CDR1 SGDLS, CDR2 YYNGEE. Trimming cost V 0 bases and J 1 base, with 10 bases left between them. This CDR3 is 15 amino acids long. The CDR3 here is CASSVGRGRNTEAFF. In DNA form, the CDR3 reads TGTGCCAGCAGCGTAGGGCGAGGGCGGAACACTGAAGCTTTCTTT.

This chain connects TRBV28 to TRBJ1-3, with D possibly being TRBD1 (6 bases). Germline V CDR1 and CDR2: MDHEN, SYDVKM. This CDR3 comprises 14 residues. V was trimmed by 6 bases and J by 1 base, leaving 10 bases between them. CDR3 amino acids: CASRPGQSGNTIYF. CDR3 sequence (DNA): TGTGCCAGCAGACCCGGACAGTCTGGAAACACCATATATTTT.

The rearrangement uses TRBV6-1 and TRBJ1-2, with 10 bases that match TRBD1. This CDR3 spans 17 amino acids. Germline CDR1 and CDR2: MNHNS and SASEGT. After removal of 1 base from V and 6 bases from J, the junction contained 11 bases not matched to a gene. DNA of the CDR3: TGTGCCAGCAGTGAAGGGGCCCGGACAGGGGGGGGAGATGGCTACACCTTC. Its translation is CASSEGARTGGGDGYTF.

The chain recombines TRBV9 with TRBJ2-3; TRBD2 aligns across 7 bases. CDR1 and CDR2 (germline): SGDLS, YYNGEE. The V segment lost 0 bases and the J segment 5 bases; nucleotides outside the gene matches: 9. This CDR3 contains 16 residues. CDR3 loop: CASSVAFGGSRDTQYF. The CDR3 bases are TGTGCCAGCAGCGTAGCTTTCGGCGGGAGTAGAGATACGCAGTATTTT.